Listed here are 21 T cell receptor beta chains from one sample, sequenced in a study of blood T cell repertoires in COVID-19. Repertoires were generated with immunoSEQ multiplex PCR, while TCRdb's copy carries only in-frame clones and drops some. The top ten hold approximately 9% of the sample, which has about 240,000 clones, approximately 90% seen once. The sequencing input was PBMCs or T cells enriched from blood (not recorded which). The receptor source for this set is a man aged 40-49 years who had recovered from COVID-19.

The gene calls are TRBV18 and TRBJ2-1; D might be TRBD2 (6 bases). The germline V gene has CDR1 KGHSH and CDR2 LQKENI. V gave up 3 bases and J gave up 1 base, with 13 bases separating them. The CDR3 is 16 amino acids. CDR3 nucleotides: TGTGCCAGCTCACCGGAGAGCGGGTGGTCCTACAATGAGCAGTTCTTC. Translating gives CASSPESGWSYNEQFF.

The rearrangement uses TRBV4-1 and TRBJ1-1, with 7 bases aligning to TRBD1. Losses at the gene ends were 0 bases for V and 0 bases for J; bases not matched to a gene: 10. The CDR3 is 18 residues long. Germline loops: CDR1 MGHRA, CDR2 YSYEKL. Here the CDR3 reads CASSQEGRGKGMNTEAFF. The CDR3 DNA follows: TGCGCCAGCAGCCAAGAGGGCAGGGGGAAGGGCATGAACACTGAAGCTTTCTTT.

The chain uses TRBV30 and TRBJ1-2; 10 bases are a match to TRBD1. The junction had 13 bases not matched to a gene; V was cut back by 3 bases and J by 6 bases. CDR3 length equals 16 residues. CDR1 and CDR2 from the germline V gene are GTSNPN and SVGIG (reference sequence). CDR3 sequence reads: CAWRLGQGLARDGYTF. The CDR3 DNA sequence: TGTGCCTGGAGACTGGGACAGGGGCTTGCGCGGGATGGCTACACCTTC. Combining the CDR3 with reference TRBV30 and TRBJ1-2 gives the whole variable domain SQTIHQWPATLVQPVGSPLSLECTVEGTSNPNLYWYRQAAGRGLQLLFYSVGIGQISSEVPQNLSASRPQDRQFILSSKKLLLSDSGFYLCAWRLGQGLARDGYTFGSGTRLTVV.

The chain joins TRBV5-1 to TRBJ2-7; D gene ambiguous. Trimming pared 0 bases from V and 0 bases from J, leaving 13 bases between. The length of the CDR3 is 16 residues. Germline loops: CDR1 SGHRS, CDR2 YFSETQ. In nucleotides, the CDR3 is TGCGCCAGCAGCTTGGACAATAACCCCCTCTCCTACGAGCAGTACTTC. Translating gives CASSLDNNPLSYEQYF.

This chain connects TRBV7-9 to TRBJ1-3, with TRBD1 matching over 8 bases. This CDR3 region has 14 residues. Germline CDR1 is SEHNR and CDR2 is FQNEAQ (reference sequence). The V segment lost 6 bases and the J segment 4 bases; nucleotides outside the gene matches: 5. The CDR3 reads CASRTGEPGNTIYF. Written as DNA, the CDR3 is TGTGCCAGCAGGACAGGGGAGCCGGGAAACACCATATATTTT.

CDR3 DNA sequence: TGTGCCAGCAGCCGAGCCGAAACCTGGGGAAACACCATATATTTT. Protein product: CASSRAETWGNTIYF. V gene TRBV5-4 combines with J gene TRBJ1-3, with unresolved D. Trimming removed 4 bases at V and 4 bases at J, with 15 bases between. CDR1 SGHNT and CDR2 YYREEE come from the germline V gene (reference sequence). The CDR3 runs 15 residues.

The chain has TRBV12-3 or TRBV12-4 and TRBJ1-3, with 7 bases that match TRBD1. Trimming cost V 8 bases and J 8 bases; bases outside gene matches: 9. The CDR3 runs 13 residues. This CDR3 reads CASRTGLDDTIYF. For the CDR3, the DNA is TGTGCCAGCCGGACAGGCCTGGACGACACCATATATTTT.

The chain joins TRBV7-6 to TRBJ2-1; 8 nucleotides line up with TRBD2. With V trimmed by 2 bases and J by 5 bases, 5 bases remained unmatched. Germline assignment: CDR1 SGHVS and CDR2 FNYEAQ. The CDR3 contains 15 residues. This CDR3 reads CASSLTGGPDNEQFF. Here the CDR3 DNA reads TGTGCCAGCAGCTTAACGGGAGGGCCGGACAATGAGCAGTTCTTC.

The chain is built from TRBV5-1 and TRBJ1-1; D call uncertain. The CDR3 length is 17 residues. V was pared by 1 base and J by 1 base, with 17 bases between. CDR1 is SGHRS, CDR2 YFSETQ, per germline. As DNA, the CDR3 is TGCGCCAGCAGCTTGTCGGTCGCAGCGCTAGGGAACACTGAAGCTTTCTTT. Translated, it gives CASSLSVAALGNTEAFF.

Turning to this clone: A read error is likely here: a far larger clone is one base away. The chain employs TRBV3-1 (or the pseudogene TRBV3-2) and TRBJ1-1, with 9 nucleotides matching TRBD1. V lost 7 bases to trimming and J lost 4 bases; unmatched junction nucleotides: 4. The length of the CDR3 is 13 residues. CDR1 is LGHDT, CDR2 YNNKEL, per germline (reference sequence). The CDR3 bases are TGTGCCAGCAACAAACAGGGGGCCACTGAAGCTTTCTTT. It is translated as CASNKQGATEAFF.

The CDR3 protein is CASSLSGVEEPQHF. The CDR3 DNA sequence: TGTGCCAGCAGCTTATCAGGGGTTGAGGAGCCCCAGCATTTT. The V gene is TRBV11-2, the J gene TRBJ1-5; possible D gene TRBD1, 6 bases. The germline gives CDR1 SGHAT, CDR2 FQNNGV. Between the trimmed V and J ends, which lost 2 bases and 8 bases, there was a span of 13 bases. The CDR3 length is 14 residues.

This clone was found a few times. The chain couples TRBV12-5 to TRBJ2-5; the D gene is possibly TRBD2 (5 bases). V was shortened by 0 bases and J by 4 bases, with 6 bases between the two germline ends. Per germline, CDR1 LGHNT and CDR2 FRNRAP. The CDR3 extends over 13 amino acids. DNA for the CDR3: TGTGCTAGTGGTTTGGTACGGGGAGAGACCCAGTACTTC. Protein product: CASGLVRGETQYF.

The CDR3 loop reads CASSPVPGLANGELFF. The CDR3 coding sequence is TGTGCCAGCAGCCCAGTCCCGGGACTAGCGAACGGGGAGCTGTTTTTT. The V gene is TRBV7-6, the J gene TRBJ2-2, with 10 nucleotides matching TRBD2. V was pared by 5 bases and J by 7 bases, with 10 bases of the junction left unmatched. The CDR3 is 16 amino acids. Germline lookup yields CDR1 SGHVS and CDR2 FNYEAQ.

CDR3 sequence (DNA): TGTGCCAGCAGCCAAGCCCTCCAGGGAGGGGCCCTCCACTTT. Its protein product is CASSQALQGGALHF. The J gene is TRBJ1-6, the V gene TRBV3-1 (or the pseudogene TRBV3-2); maybe TRBD1 (5 bases). CDR3 length: 14 amino acids. V lost 1 base to trimming and J lost 14 bases, with 15 bases between them. Germline CDR1 LGHDT, CDR2 YNNKEL (reference sequence).

V gene TRBV4-1 combines with J gene TRBJ1-4; perhaps TRBD1 as D (5 bases). V was clipped by 1 base and J by 6 bases, with 9 bases between them. CDR3 length: 14 residues. CDR1 MGHRA and CDR2 YSYEKL come from the germline V gene. CDR3 amino acids: CASSQAPGDEKLFF. The CDR3 bases are TGCGCCAGCAGCCAAGCCCCGGGGGATGAAAAACTGTTTTTT.

The CDR3 coding sequence is TGTGCCATCAGTGAGTCTTCGGGGGGCTGGAATGAGCAGTTCTTC. Its translation: CAISESSGGWNEQFF. The gene calls are TRBV10-3 and TRBJ2-1; perhaps TRBD2 as D (7 bases). Per germline, CDR1 ENHRY and CDR2 SYGVKD. This CDR3 comprises 15 residues. V lost 0 bases, J lost 7 bases, and 13 bases lay in between.

The table lists this clone with a count of one. The chain recombines TRBV5-1 with TRBJ1-2, with D perhaps TRBD1 (6 bases). The CDR3 has 16 amino acids. From germline, CDR1 is SGHRS and CDR2 YFSETQ. Between the trimmed V and J ends, which lost 1 base and 1 base, there was a span of 14 bases. CDR3 sequence reads: CASSLTGSMFNYGYTF. The CDR3 bases are TGCGCCAGCAGCTTGACAGGGAGTATGTTTAACTATGGCTACACCTTC. The variable domain in full, completed from reference TRBV5-1 and TRBJ1-2, reads KAGVTQTPRYLIKTRGQQVTLSCSPISGHRSVSWYQQTPGQGLQFLFEYFSETQRNKGNFPGRFSGRQFSNSRSEMNVSTLELGDSALYLCASSLTGSMFNYGYTFGSGTRLTVV.

V is TRBV7-3 and J is TRBJ2-2, with D perhaps matching TRBD2 (6 bases). V dropped 2 bases and J dropped 0 bases, with 10 bases sitting between them. CDR1 and CDR2 from the germline V gene are SGHTA and FQGTGA. CDR3 length: 16 residues. Here the CDR3 reads CASSLPDYTNTGELFF. The CDR3 region has the DNA TGTGCCAGCAGCTTACCGGACTATACGAACACCGGGGAGCTGTTTTTT.

This chain links TRBV27 with TRBJ2-2; possible D gene TRBD2, 5 bases. The germline V gene encodes CDR1 MNHEY and CDR2 SMNVEV (reference sequence). The CDR3 spans 14 residues. The V end lost 2 bases, the J end lost 6 bases, and 10 bases lay between the germline ends. The CDR3 spells CASSLTPDSGELFF. CDR3 nucleotides: TGTGCCAGCAGTTTAACCCCGGACTCCGGGGAGCTGTTTTTT.

The CDR3 nucleotides are TGTGCCAGCAGCTTCGGCAGGGGGCGAAATAATTCACCCCTCCACTTT. This gives the protein CASSFGRGRNNSPLHF. The chain employs TRBV13 and TRBJ1-6, with 8 nucleotides matching TRBD1. CDR1 and CDR2 (germline): PRHDT, FYEKMQ (reference sequence). The CDR3 consists of 16 residues. V shed 3 bases, J shed 5 bases, and the junction held 6 bases outside the gene matches.

This clone was found once. Other nucleotide sequences from this sample produce the same CDR3. The chain joins TRBV28 to TRBJ1-1; tentatively, D is TRBD1 (5 bases). V was cut by 5 bases and J by 0 bases, with 13 bases left in between. The germline gives CDR1 MDHEN, CDR2 SYDVKM. CDR3 length: 15 amino acids. The CDR3 coding sequence is TGTGCCAGCAGTCCACCCGGGGGATTGAACACTGAAGCTTTCTTT. It translates to CASSPPGGLNTEAFF.